The table lists the clone carrying this T cell receptor beta chain with a few counts. The source of the sample is a study of sequential checkpoint blockade in melanoma. The overall study: Randomization was 1:1 between first-line nivolumab→ipilimumab and ipilimumab→nivolumab.

Measured with immunoSEQ multiplex PCR; TCRdb has only the in-frame clones, and not every one. Here the sample spans thousands of clones, around half being singletons. The treatment here: randomized to nivolumab then ipilimumab (arm A) or the reverse (arm B). DNA-damaging chemotherapy had not been given to any patient beforehand. From thawed PBMCs, live CD3+CD8+ cells negative for CD19 and CD56 were sorted. The CDR3 covers 16 residues. Trimming left V 7 bases short and J 2 bases short, with 18 bases between. The germline gives CDR1 MGHRA, CDR2 YSYEKL. The gene calls are TRBV4-1 and TRBJ1-3, with D perhaps matching TRBD1 (6 bases). The origin of this receptor is a human patient with melanoma. Some clones in this sample may be carry-over from other donors' samples. Specimen: CD8+ T cells sorted from blood (inferred from file names), collected from a patient given nivolumab and ipilimumab in sequence. For the CDR3, the DNA is TGCGCCAGCACATTTTCTATAGGGGGACCTGGAAACACCATATATTTT. Protein: CASTFSIGGPGNTIYF.